This TCR beta chain was recorded in a study of cytomegalovirus exposure and HLA in healthy donors. The PCR had 60 Vbeta and 13 Jbeta primers. Generated by immunoSEQ multiplex PCR, the TCRdb table keeps only in-frame clones and is missing some. This sample has fewer than 80,000 clones, with roughly two thirds found just once. This clone has a handful of counts. The antigen is undetermined. Whole-study results and caveats: Productive status was seen about 87% or about 30% of the time for most TCR beta V segments in an earlier analysis. As was reported, the HLA-A and HLA-B alleles of most subjects were accurately predicted from TCR beta sequences. Donors belonging to an Asian-associated ancestry cluster reportedly showed fewer N-insertions in productive TCRs than the approximately 640-donor mean, according to what a later analysis found. For TCR beta chains, V- and J-gene trimming was later linked to a missense DCLRE1C variant.

In germline, CDR1 is LNHDA, CDR2 SQIVND (reference sequence). Trimming took 4 bases from V and 7 from J, leaving 22 bases between them. The CDR3 loop spans 17 amino acids. The chain couples TRBV19 to TRBJ1-4, with D perhaps TRBD1 (6 bases). Source material: PBMCs. This TCR derives from a woman in her fifties or sixties in good health and CMV-seropositive. The CDR3 loop reads CASSRATLQGRAEKLFF. As DNA, the CDR3 is TGTGCCAGTAGTAGAGCAACTCTACAGGGTCGGGCTGAAAAACTGTTTTTT.